This TCR beta chain was retrieved from a study of OX40 agonist ivuxolimab in advanced cancers. Study at large: Every patient in dose escalation had hepatocellular carcinoma, melanoma, renal cell or head and neck cancer.

Germline V gene lookup returns CDR1 LNHDA and CDR2 SQIVND (reference sequence). Trimming cost V 6 bases and J 5 bases, with 20 bases left between them. CDR3 length: 16 amino acids. Profiling relied on immunoSEQ multiplex PCR, and the TCRdb table lists in-frame clones only, not all of them. The top ten clones hold about 33% of a sample with just under 35,000 clones, 92% of them seen once. Sequencing was performed on CD4+ or CD8+ T cells sorted from blood, taken in a trial of the OX40 agonist ivuxolimab. The clonotype comes from an adult with an advanced solid tumor such as melanoma, head and neck, liver or kidney cancer. The chain combines TRBV19 with TRBJ1-5, with D maybe TRBD1 (5 bases). The CDR3 sequence: CASSFRRGEWDQPQHF. Written as DNA, the CDR3 is TGTGCCAGTAGCTTTAGGCGGGGGGAGTGGGATCAGCCCCAGCATTTT.